A single sample gave rise to the 27 T cell receptor beta chains below, sequenced in a study of PD-L1 blockade in urothelial cancer. This table comes from immunoSEQ multiplex PCR, and its TCRdb copy is limited to in-frame clones, with some not included. Of tens of thousands of clones in the sample, about 80% were seen once. The specimen was PBMCs, collected around atezolizumab (anti-PD-L1) treatment. The origin of the receptors is a man aged 65 to 85 with urothelial cancer.

V usage is TRBV5-6 and J usage is TRBJ2-7, with 7 bases identical to TRBD2. CDR3 length equals 14 residues. The V and J ends lost 1 base and 2 bases, in that order; junction bases with no gene match: 3. From germline, CDR1 is SGHDT and CDR2 YYEEEE. The CDR3 is CASSLSGTTYEQYF. DNA of the CDR3: TGTGCCAGCAGCTTGAGCGGGACTACCTACGAGCAGTACTTC.

In DNA, the CDR3 is TGTGCCAGCAGCTACAGGGGTGAGACCCAGTACTTC. Translated: CASSYRGETQYF. The rearrangement links TRBV7-2 to TRBJ2-5; 7 nucleotides line up with TRBD1. Losses at the gene ends were 4 bases for V and 5 bases for J; bases not matched to a gene: 1. The CDR3 contains 12 residues. Germline lookup yields CDR1 SGHTA and CDR2 FQGNSA. The full variable domain, rest sourced from reference TRBV7-2 and TRBJ2-5, is GAGVSQSPSNKVTEKGKDVELRCDPISGHTALYWYRQSLGQGLEFLIYFQGNSAPDKSGLPSDRFSAERTGGSVSTLTIQRTQQEDSAVYLCASSYRGETQYFGPGTRLLVL.

The chain recombines TRBV18 with TRBJ2-3; 9 bases are shared with TRBD2. Looked up from germline, CDR1 is KGHSH and CDR2 is LQKENI. This CDR3 spans 15 amino acids. J lost 5 bases, V lost 3 bases, and 6 bases had no gene match. CDR3 nucleotides: TGTGCCAGCTCACCCCCGTCGCGGGGGGGAGATACGCAGTATTTT. Protein product: CASSPPSRGGDTQYF.

This chain uses TRBV7-2 with TRBJ2-2; 8 positions agree with TRBD2. This CDR3 contains 17 residues. With 5 bases clipped from V and 2 bases from J, the junction kept 10 bases outside the gene matches. Germline V gene data show CDR1 as SGHTA and CDR2 as FQGNSA. The CDR3 coding sequence is TGTGCCAGCAGCCCCTCTCGGGGGGGGCCCAACACCGGGGAGCTGTTTTTT. It is translated as CASSPSRGGPNTGELFF.

This clone was picked up a small number of times. The chain carries TRBV7-3 and TRBJ2-3; D is uncertain. This CDR3 comprises 13 residues. Germline-derived CDR1 and CDR2 are SGHTA and FQGTGA. V was pared by 4 bases and J by 0 bases, with 5 bases between. The CDR3 protein is CASSSTSTDTQYF. The CDR3 DNA is TGTGCCAGCAGCTCCACTAGCACAGATACGCAGTATTTT.

This clone came up a few times. This rearrangement joins TRBV2 to TRBJ2-1, with D possibly TRBD1 on 5 matching bases. Germline V gives CDR1 SNHLY, CDR2 FYNNEI. V was clipped by 1 base and J by 6 bases, with 13 bases between them. CDR3 length: 15 residues. The CDR3 reads CASSEEGAVGNEQFF. In DNA, the CDR3 is TGTGCCAGCAGTGAAGAAGGGGCGGTGGGCAATGAGCAGTTCTTC.

J is TRBJ2-1 and V is TRBV29-1; possibly TRBD1 for D (5 bases). The CDR3 runs 13 residues. Germline CDR1 reads SQVTM; CDR2 reads ANQGSEA. Trimming shortened V by 4 bases and J by 5 bases, and 12 bases separated the two germline ends. CDR3 residues: CSVASRANNEQFF. DNA of the CDR3: TGCAGCGTTGCGAGCAGGGCGAACAATGAGCAGTTCTTC.

J is TRBJ2-1 and V is TRBV7-2, with 13 bases aligning to TRBD2. V gave up 5 bases and J gave up 4 bases; unmatched junction bases: 8. Germline CDR1 reads SGHTA; CDR2 reads FQGNSA. The CDR3 runs to 17 residues. CDR3 region: CASSELGTSGEYNEQFF. The CDR3 nucleotides read TGTGCCAGCAGCGAACTCGGGACTAGCGGGGAATACAATGAGCAGTTCTTC.

About this clone: A junction boundary mismatches the germline segment, possibly from a read error. The rearrangement links TRBV19 to TRBJ2-1, with 11 nucleotides matching TRBD2. The V gene's germline CDR1 is LNHDA and CDR2 SQIVND (reference sequence). This CDR3 is 15 amino acids long. The CDR3 DNA reads as TGTGCCAGTAGCATAGCGGGAGGGCGGTACAATGAGCAGTTCTTC. Its protein product is CASSIAGGRYNEQFF.

The J gene is TRBJ1-6, the V gene TRBV30; 7 bases match TRBD1. Germline CDR1 GTSNPN, CDR2 SVGIG (reference sequence). The V and J ends lost 3 bases and 9 bases, in that order; junction bases with no gene match: 14. The CDR3 consists of 16 residues. CDR3 amino acids: CAWRTRPGGTGSPLHF. In DNA, the CDR3 is TGTGCCTGGAGGACCCGGCCAGGGGGTACGGGTTCACCCCTCCACTTT. The variable domain in full, with the rest retrieved from reference TRBV30 and TRBJ1-6, is SQTIHQWPATLVQPVGSPLSLECTVEGTSNPNLYWYRQAAGRGLQLLFYSVGIGQISSEVPQNLSASRPQDRQFILSSKKLLLSDSGFYLCAWRTRPGGTGSPLHFGNGTRLTVT.

The chain uses TRBV19 and TRBJ2-7, with 8 bases identical to TRBD2. The CDR3 is 17 amino acids. Trimming took 5 bases from V and 2 from J; bases not matched to a gene: 14. CDR1 and CDR2 from the germline V gene are LNHDA and SQIVND (reference sequence). In DNA, the CDR3 is TGTGCCAGTAGTCCCCACTCTACTAGCGGTAAAACCTACGAGCAGTACTTC. It yields the protein CASSPHSTSGKTYEQYF.

This sequence joins TRBV27 and TRBJ2-7; TRBD2 matches at 9 bases. The V gene's germline CDR1 is MNHEY and CDR2 SMNVEV (reference sequence). The CDR3 length is 15 residues. V shed 3 bases, J shed 6 bases, and the junction held 9 bases outside the gene matches. CDR3 nucleotides: TGTGCCAGCAGTTTCCTTAGCGGGAGATTGTTCGAGCAGTACTTC. The encoded protein is CASSFLSGRLFEQYF.

This chain links TRBV19 with TRBJ2-5; TRBD1 might be the D (6 bases). From germline, CDR1 is LNHDA and CDR2 SQIVND (reference sequence). The CDR3 is 14 residues long. Trimming pared 4 bases from V and 3 bases from J, leaving 12 bases between. CDR3: CASSRTAPKETQYF. CDR3 in DNA: TGTGCCAGTAGTAGGACAGCCCCGAAAGAGACCCAGTACTTC.

This sequence joins TRBV18 and TRBJ1-1; TRBD1 is a possible D gene (5 bases). The germline V and J ends were trimmed by 2 bases and 6 bases, with 16 bases remaining between them. Germline V lookup: CDR1 KGHSH, CDR2 LQKENI. The CDR3 is 15 amino acids. The CDR3 DNA follows: TGTGCCAGCTCACCAACGGAGGGGTCAACTTCTGAAGCTTTCTTT. Translation: CASSPTEGSTSEAFF.

CDR3 DNA sequence: TGCAGCGTCGGACAGGGGAGCAATCAGCCCCAGCATTTT. Protein sequence: CSVGQGSNQPQHF. The chain uses TRBV29-1 and TRBJ1-5, with 9 bases matching TRBD1. Losses at the gene ends were 6 bases for V and 1 base for J; bases not matched to a gene: 1. The germline V gene has CDR1 SQVTM and CDR2 ANQGSEA. The CDR3 is 13 residues long.

The V and J genes are TRBV7-3 and TRBJ1-6; D gene uncertain. Per the germline V gene, CDR1 is SGHTA and CDR2 is FQGTGA. Trimming took 3 bases from V and 10 from J, leaving 16 bases between them. The CDR3 spans 15 residues. The CDR3 region is CASSLTGESHSPLHF. The DNA for the CDR3 is TGTGCCAGCAGCTTGACCGGGGAGAGCCACTCACCCCTCCACTTT.

The genes are TRBV2 and TRBJ2-3; 7 bases align to TRBD1. There are 15 residues in the CDR3. V was pared by 4 bases and J by 0 bases, with 4 bases of the junction left unmatched. Germline V gene data show CDR1 as SNHLY and CDR2 as FYNNEI. The CDR3 spells CASSGGTASTDTQYF. In nucleotides, the CDR3 is TGTGCCAGCAGTGGAGGGACAGCCAGCACAGATACGCAGTATTTT.

The chain links TRBV6-1 to TRBJ2-3; possibly TRBD2 for D (5 bases). Per germline, CDR1 MNHNS and CDR2 SASEGT. This CDR3 is built from 14 residues. Trimming left V 4 bases short and J 2 bases short, with 10 bases between. CDR3 region: CASSGIGLTDTQYF. DNA for the CDR3: TGTGCCAGCAGTGGGATAGGACTCACAGATACGCAGTATTTT.

The chain employs TRBV28 and TRBJ1-3, with 11 bases identical to TRBD1. The CDR3 length is 16 residues. The junction had 5 bases not matched to a gene; V was cut back by 6 bases and J by 1 base. Germline V lookup: CDR1 MDHEN, CDR2 SYDVKM. The CDR3 nucleotides read TGTGCCAGCAGCTCCGGACAGGGGGCTTCTGGAAACACCATATATTTT. It codes for CASSSGQGASGNTIYF.

The chain carries TRBV7-9 and TRBJ2-2; 10 nucleotides match TRBD2. Unmatched junction bases numbered 15, after V lost 5 bases and J lost 6 bases. The CDR3 sequence is 18 residues long. Germline V gene lookup returns CDR1 SEHNR and CDR2 FQNEAQ (reference sequence). In nucleotides, the CDR3 is TGTGCCAGCAGCACCCCGACGTCTAGCGGGAGTATGGCCGGGGAGCTGTTTTTT. Amino acids: CASSTPTSSGSMAGELFF.

V and J are TRBV2 and TRBJ2-3; D not resolved. CDR3 length equals 12 residues. V lost 6 bases, J lost 2 bases, and 6 bases lay in between. Germline-derived CDR1 and CDR2 are SNHLY and FYNNEI. The CDR3 loop is CASSTNTDTQYF. The DNA of the CDR3 is TGTGCCAGCAGCACTAACACAGATACGCAGTATTTT. Based on the CDR3 plus reference TRBV2 and TRBJ2-3, the full variable domain is EPEVTQTPSHQVTQMGQEVILRCVPISNHLYFYWYRQILGQKVEFLVSFYNNEISEKSEIFDDQFSVERPDGSNFTLKIRSTKLEDSAMYFCASSTNTDTQYFGPGTRLTVL.

This chain uses TRBV18 with TRBJ2-7; 8 bases match TRBD1. V was pared by 5 bases and J by 2 bases, with 14 bases of the junction left unmatched. Germline CDR1 is KGHSH and CDR2 is LQKENI. The CDR3 consists of 17 residues. The CDR3 DNA reads as TGTGCCAGCTCATTGTGGGGGCCAGGGGGCGACCCCTACGAGCAGTACTTC. As protein: CASSLWGPGGDPYEQYF.

This rearrangement joins TRBV7-9 to TRBJ1-2; 7 bases are a match to TRBD1. This CDR3 has 14 residues. Germline loops: CDR1 SEHNR, CDR2 FQNEAQ (reference sequence). J lost 6 bases, V lost 3 bases, and 7 bases had no gene match. CDR3 bases: TGTGCCAGCAGCTTTGGACAGGAGGTCGATGGCTACACCTTC. Translated: CASSFGQEVDGYTF.

The chain is built from TRBV7-2 and TRBJ1-2; D gene unclear. CDR3 length: 14 amino acids. The germline gives CDR1 SGHTA, CDR2 FQGNSA. The V gene lost 5 bases and the J gene lost 4 bases, with 14 bases spanning the gap. The CDR3 sequence is CASSIRDPSYGYTF. CDR3 sequence (DNA): TGTGCCAGCAGCATCCGGGATCCAAGCTATGGCTACACCTTC.

The chain couples TRBV7-8 to TRBJ1-2; TRBD1 aligns across 7 bases. The trim removed 5 bases at V and 7 bases at J, leaving 7 bases unmatched. The CDR3 totals 13 residues. The germline gives CDR1 SGHVS, CDR2 FQNEAQ. The DNA for the CDR3 is TGTGCCAGCAGCCAAGGGCAGGGGGTTGGCTACACCTTC. It specifies CASSQGQGVGYTF.

The genes are TRBV14 and TRBJ1-2, with 8 nucleotides matching TRBD1. Germline values: CDR1 SGHDN, CDR2 FVKESK. CDR3 size: 12 residues. Unmatched junction bases numbered 2, after V lost 3 bases and J lost 8 bases. The CDR3 loop is CASSHTGGGYTF. CDR3 DNA: TGTGCCAGCAGCCATACAGGGGGAGGCTACACCTTC.

As DNA, the CDR3 is TGTGCCAGCAGGCTCAATGCGGGACTAGCGTTTGAAGAGACCCAGTACTTC. This gives the protein CASRLNAGLAFEETQYF. The chain has TRBV6-7 and TRBJ2-5; 10 bases map to TRBD2. TRBV6-7 is flagged as an ORF with uncertain function. V gave up 6 bases and J gave up 3 bases; unmatched junction bases: 13. The length of the CDR3 is 17 residues.